This is a list of T cell receptor beta chains from one sample in a study of T cell repertoires in cytomegalovirus infection. TCRdb reanalysed the reads using MiXCR and keeps one entry per CDR3 protein. In the table there are fewer than 200,000 distinct CDR3 sequences, roughly 19% of which are singletons. Sequencing was done on a sample of PBMCs. The receptors were gathered from a human donor in good health (CMV status not recorded). Some clones in this sample may be carry-over from other donors' samples. The CDR3 runs from the conserved cysteine through the conserved F or W. D genes are given only for firm matches. A clone size is listed for some rows: how often the clone was seen (once, few, many), or a class if it is expanded.

CDR3 length	J gene	V gene	D gene	clone size	CDR3 protein	CDR3 DNA
12	TRBJ2-2	TRBV12-3/TRBV12-4	-	many	CASSLIDGELFF	TGTGCCAGCAGTTTGATCGACGGGGAGCTGTTTTTT
15	TRBJ1-1	TRBV5-5	-	few	CASSLVLASRAEAFF	TGTGCCAGCAGCTTGGTTTTAGCGAGTAGGGCTGAAGCTTTCTTT
14	TRBJ2-7	TRBV7-9	-	many	CASSSVGPVYEQYF	TGTGCCAGCAGCTCCGTCGGGCCTGTATACGAGCAGTACTTC
17	TRBJ1-3	TRBV13	-	few	CASSLRMGRISGNTIYF	TGTGCCAGCAGCTTACGAATGGGGCGGATCTCTGGAAACACCATATATTTT
13	TRBJ2-1	TRBV6-5	TRBD2	few	CASSPIAGGFLFF	TGTGCCAGCAGTCCAATAGCGGGAGGATTCCTGTTCTTC
15	TRBJ2-5	TRBV12-3/TRBV12-4	TRBD1	-	CASSFDRGSGETQYF	TGTGCCAGCAGTTTCGACAGGGGTTCCGGGGAGACCCAGTACTTC
14	TRBJ1-5	TRBV7-2	-	many	CASSLKGFNQPQHF	TGTGCCAGCAGCTTAAAGGGATTCAATCAGCCCCAGCATTTT
13	TRBJ2-7	TRBV2	-	-	CASMRTSVDEQYF	TGTGCCAGCATGAGGACTTCGGTTGACGAGCAGTACTTC
15	TRBJ1-2	TRBV7-8	-	-	CASSLGTPANYGYTF	TGTGCCAGCAGCTTAGGTACACCCGCTAACTATGGCTACACCTTC
15	TRBJ2-3	TRBV6-2/TRBV6-3	TRBD2	many	CASSYSGGATDTQYF	TGTGCCAGCAGTTATTCCGGGGGGGCGACAGATACGCAGTATTTT
15	TRBJ2-5	TRBV7-2	-	many	CASSLALGGRETQYF	TGTGCCAGCAGCTTAGCGCTGGGGGGCCGGGAGACCCAGTACTTC
15	TRBJ2-7	TRBV5-6	-	-	CASSYRRDLAYEQYF	TGTGCCAGCAGCTATCGCCGGGATCTGGCCTACGAGCAGTACTTC
15	TRBJ2-1	TRBV5-1	-	-	CASSSAVGAYNEQFF	TGCGCCAGCAGCTCGGCGGTGGGGGCTTACAATGAGCAGTTCTTC
16	TRBJ1-2	TRBV28	-	few	CASSFGQGSANYGYTF	TGTGCCAGCAGTTTTGGGCAGGGGTCGGCTAACTATGGCTACACCTTC
17	TRBJ2-3	TRBV6-5	TRBD2	few	CASSYQLAGVGTDTQYF	TGTGCCAGCAGTTACCAACTAGCGGGGGTGGGCACAGATACGCAGTATTTT
15	TRBJ1-5	TRBV28	-	-	CASSQQVFGNQPQHF	TGTGCCAGCAGCCAACAGGTTTTCGGCAATCAGCCCCAGCATTTT
14	TRBJ2-1	TRBV7-6	-	many	CASGTGSSYNEQFF	TGTGCCAGCGGGACCGGGAGCTCCTACAATGAGCAGTTCTTC
15	TRBJ2-2	TRBV29-1	TRBD2	few	CSGGGTEANTGELFF	TGCAGCGGCGGGGGGACCGAAGCGAACACCGGGGAGCTGTTTTTT
16	TRBJ2-7	TRBV7-2	TRBD2	many	CASSLALAGDIYEQYF	TGTGCCAGCAGCTTAGCACTAGCGGGAGACATCTACGAGCAGTACTTC
14	TRBJ1-6	TRBV12-3/TRBV12-4	-	-	CASSPTGGNSPLHF	TGTGCCAGCAGTCCGACAGGCGGTAATTCACCCCTCCACTTT